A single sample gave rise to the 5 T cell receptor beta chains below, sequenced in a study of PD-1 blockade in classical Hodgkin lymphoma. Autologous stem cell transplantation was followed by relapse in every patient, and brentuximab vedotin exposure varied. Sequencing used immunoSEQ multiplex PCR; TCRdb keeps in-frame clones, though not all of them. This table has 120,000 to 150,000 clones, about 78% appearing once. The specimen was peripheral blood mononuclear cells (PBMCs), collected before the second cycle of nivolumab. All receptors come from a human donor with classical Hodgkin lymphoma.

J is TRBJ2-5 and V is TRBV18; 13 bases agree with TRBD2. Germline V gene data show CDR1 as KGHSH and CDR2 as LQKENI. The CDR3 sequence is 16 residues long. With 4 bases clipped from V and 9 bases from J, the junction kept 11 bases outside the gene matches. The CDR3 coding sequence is TGTGCCAGCTCACACGGGACTAGCGGGGACACCACGGCCCAGTACTTC. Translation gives CASSHGTSGDTTAQYF.

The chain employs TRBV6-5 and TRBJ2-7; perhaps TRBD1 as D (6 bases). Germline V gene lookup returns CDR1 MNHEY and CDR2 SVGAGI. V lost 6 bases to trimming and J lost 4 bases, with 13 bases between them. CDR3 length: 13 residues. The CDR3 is CASSRGGRYEQYF. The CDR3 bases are TGTGCCAGCAGCCGAGGGGGTAGGTACGAGCAGTACTTC.

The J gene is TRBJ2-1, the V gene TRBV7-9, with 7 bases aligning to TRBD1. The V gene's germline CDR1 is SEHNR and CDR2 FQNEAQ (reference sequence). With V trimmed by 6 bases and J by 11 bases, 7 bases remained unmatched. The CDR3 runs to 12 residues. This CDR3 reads CASSSQGTQQFF. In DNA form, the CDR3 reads TGTGCCAGCAGTTCACAGGGGACCCAGCAGTTCTTC.

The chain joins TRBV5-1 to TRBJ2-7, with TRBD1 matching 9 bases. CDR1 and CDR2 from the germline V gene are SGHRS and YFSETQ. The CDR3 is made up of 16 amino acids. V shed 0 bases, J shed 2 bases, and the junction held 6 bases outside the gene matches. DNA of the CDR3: TGCGCCAGCAGCTTGGCCGAGGGACAGGGCCCCTACGAGCAGTACTTC. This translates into CASSLAEGQGPYEQYF.

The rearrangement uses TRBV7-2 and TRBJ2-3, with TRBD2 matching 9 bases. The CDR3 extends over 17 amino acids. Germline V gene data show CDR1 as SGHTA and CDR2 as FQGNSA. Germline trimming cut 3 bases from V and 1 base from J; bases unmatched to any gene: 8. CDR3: CASSFSLAGAGTDTQYF. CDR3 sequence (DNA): TGTGCCAGCAGCTTCTCGTTAGCGGGGGCAGGCACAGATACGCAGTATTTT.